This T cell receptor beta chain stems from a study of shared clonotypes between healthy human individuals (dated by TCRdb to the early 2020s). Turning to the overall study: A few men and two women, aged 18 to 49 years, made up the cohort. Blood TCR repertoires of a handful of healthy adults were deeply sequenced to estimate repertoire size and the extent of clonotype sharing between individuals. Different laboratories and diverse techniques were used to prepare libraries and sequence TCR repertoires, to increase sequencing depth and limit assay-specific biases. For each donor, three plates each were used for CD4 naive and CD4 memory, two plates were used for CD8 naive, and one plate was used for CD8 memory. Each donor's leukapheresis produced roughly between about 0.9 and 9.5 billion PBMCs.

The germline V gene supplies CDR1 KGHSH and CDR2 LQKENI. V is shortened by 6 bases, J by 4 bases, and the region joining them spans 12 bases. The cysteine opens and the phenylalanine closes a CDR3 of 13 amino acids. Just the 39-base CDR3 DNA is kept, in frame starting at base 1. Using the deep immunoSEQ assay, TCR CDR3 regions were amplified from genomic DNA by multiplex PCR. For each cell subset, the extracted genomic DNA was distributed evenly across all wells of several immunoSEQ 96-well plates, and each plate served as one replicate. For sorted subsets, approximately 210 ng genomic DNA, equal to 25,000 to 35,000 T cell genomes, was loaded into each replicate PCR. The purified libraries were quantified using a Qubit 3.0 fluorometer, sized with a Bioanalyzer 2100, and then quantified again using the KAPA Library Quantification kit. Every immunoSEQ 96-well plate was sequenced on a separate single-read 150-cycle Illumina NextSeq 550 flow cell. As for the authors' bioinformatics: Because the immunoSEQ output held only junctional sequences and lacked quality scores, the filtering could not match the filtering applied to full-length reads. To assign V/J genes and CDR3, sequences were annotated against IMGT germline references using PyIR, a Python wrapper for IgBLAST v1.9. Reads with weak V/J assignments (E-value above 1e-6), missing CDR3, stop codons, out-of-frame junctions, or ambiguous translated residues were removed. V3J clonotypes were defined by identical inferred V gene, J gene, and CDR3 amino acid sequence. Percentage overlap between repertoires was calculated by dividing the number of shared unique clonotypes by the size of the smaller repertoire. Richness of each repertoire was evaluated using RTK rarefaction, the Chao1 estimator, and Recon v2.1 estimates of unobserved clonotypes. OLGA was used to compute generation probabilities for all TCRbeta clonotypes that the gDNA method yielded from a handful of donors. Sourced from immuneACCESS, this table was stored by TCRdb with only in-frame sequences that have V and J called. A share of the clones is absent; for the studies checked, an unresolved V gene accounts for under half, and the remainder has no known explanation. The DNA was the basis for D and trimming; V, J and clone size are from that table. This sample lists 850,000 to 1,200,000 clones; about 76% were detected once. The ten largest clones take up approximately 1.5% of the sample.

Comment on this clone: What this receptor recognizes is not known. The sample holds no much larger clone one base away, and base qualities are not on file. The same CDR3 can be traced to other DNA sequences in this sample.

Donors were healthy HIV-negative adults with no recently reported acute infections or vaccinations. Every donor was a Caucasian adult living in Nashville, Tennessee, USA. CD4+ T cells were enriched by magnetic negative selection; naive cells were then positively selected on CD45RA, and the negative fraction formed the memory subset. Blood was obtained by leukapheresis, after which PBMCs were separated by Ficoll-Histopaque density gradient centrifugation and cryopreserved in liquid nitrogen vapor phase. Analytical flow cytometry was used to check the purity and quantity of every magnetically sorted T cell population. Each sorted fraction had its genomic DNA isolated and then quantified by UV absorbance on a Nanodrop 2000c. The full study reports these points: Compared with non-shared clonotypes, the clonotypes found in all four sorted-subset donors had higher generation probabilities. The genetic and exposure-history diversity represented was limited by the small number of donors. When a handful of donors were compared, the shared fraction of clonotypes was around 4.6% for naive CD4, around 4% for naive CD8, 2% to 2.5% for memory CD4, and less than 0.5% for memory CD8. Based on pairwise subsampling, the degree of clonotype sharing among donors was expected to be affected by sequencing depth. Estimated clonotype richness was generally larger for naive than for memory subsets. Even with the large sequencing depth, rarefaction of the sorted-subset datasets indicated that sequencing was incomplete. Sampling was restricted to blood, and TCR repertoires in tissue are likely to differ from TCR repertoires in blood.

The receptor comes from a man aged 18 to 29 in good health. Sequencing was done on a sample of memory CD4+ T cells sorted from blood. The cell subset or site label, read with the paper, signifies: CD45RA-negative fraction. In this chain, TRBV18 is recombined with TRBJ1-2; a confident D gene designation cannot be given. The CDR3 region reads CASSPDKGYGYTF. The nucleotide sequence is TGTGCCAGCTCCCCAGACAAAGGCTATGGCTACACCTTC.